These 26 T cell receptor beta chains were sequenced from one sample in a study of T cells in Graves' hyperthyroidism and ophthalmopathy. It was RNA transcripts that yielded the amplified TCR beta CDR3 regions. An initial round of RT-PCR targeting the TCR CDR3 relied on the HTBI primer set. Each CDR3 protein gets one entry after TCRdb re-called the multiplex PCR reads with MiXCR. The data show 690,000 or so distinct CDR3 sequences, roughly 20% seen once. The sample was blood. Every receptor here comes from a woman between 50 and 59 years old with Graves' hyperthyroidism that later progressed to Graves' ophthalmopathy.

This clonotype has at least ten counts. CDR3 residues: CSASGQRTEQYF. The CDR3 bases are TGCAGTGCTAGTGGCCAGAGGACTGAGCAGTACTTC. The chain employs TRBV20-1 and TRBJ2-7; a possible D gene is TRBD2 (5 bases). This CDR3 is 12 amino acids long. The germline gives CDR1 DFQATT, CDR2 SNEGSKA (reference sequence). V was clipped by 3 bases and J by 7 bases, with 13 bases between them.

Points on this clonotype: A clone one base away is much larger, so this may be a read error. The chain combines TRBV2 with TRBJ2-5; D unclear. Trimming cost V 2 bases and J 5 bases, with 9 bases left between them. CDR1 and CDR2 (germline): SNHLY, FYNNEI. CDR3 length: 13 amino acids. In DNA, the CDR3 is TGTGCCAGCAGTGAATCGAGCTGGGAGACCCAGTACTTC. Its protein product is CASSESSWETQYF.

This clonotype was seen many times. The germline gene is not matched at one end of the junction; a read error may be the cause. V is TRBV7-7 and J is TRBJ2-5, with D possibly TRBD1 on 6 matching bases. The CDR3 sequence is 15 residues long. Germline V lookup: CDR1 SSHAT, CDR2 FNYEAQ (reference sequence). The CDR3 sequence is CASSPGQLWEETQYF. The CDR3 DNA follows: TGTGCTAGCAGCCCCGGACAGCTTTGGGAGGAGACCCAGTACTTC.

This clonotype was picked up many times. The genes are TRBV2 and TRBJ2-1; 13 bases map to TRBD2. The V and J ends lost 10 bases and 4 bases, in that order; junction bases with no gene match: 4. Germline assignment: CDR1 SNHLY and CDR2 FYNNEI. The CDR3 consists of 14 residues. CDR3 residues: CATRTSGGYNEQFF. The CDR3 nucleotides read TGTGCCACCCGGACTAGCGGGGGTTACAATGAGCAGTTCTTC.

This clonotype has at least ten counts. The gene calls are TRBV11-2 and TRBJ1-2, with D uncertain. CDR1 SGHAT and CDR2 FQNNGV come from the germline V gene. This CDR3 comprises 16 residues. V lost 5 bases and J 2 bases, leaving 18 bases between the germline ends. The CDR3 sequence: CASSLLRRQPNYGYTF. DNA for the CDR3: TGTGCCAGCAGCCTCCTCCGGAGGCAACCGAACTATGGCTACACCTTC. Complete variable domain (other parts from reference TRBV11-2 and TRBJ1-2): EAGVAQSPRYKIIEKRQSVAFWCNPISGHATLYWYQQILGQGPKLLIQFQNNGVVDDSQLPKDRFSAERLKGVDSTLKIQPAKLEDSAVYLCASSLLRRQPNYGYTFGSGTRLTVV.

This clonotype was picked up many times. The chain carries TRBV30 and TRBJ1-5; the D gene is possibly TRBD1 (5 bases). CDR1 is GTSNPN, CDR2 SVGIG, per germline (reference sequence). The CDR3 sequence is 14 residues long. Trimming removed 0 bases from V and 6 bases from J, with 12 bases in between. CDR3 bases: TGTGCCTGGAGTGTTCGGAGGGGAAGTCAGCCCCAGCATTTT. It encodes CAWSVRRGSQPQHF.

This clonotype was observed at least ten times. CDR3 sequence reads: CASSGQNYNEQFF. The CDR3 bases are TGCGCCAGCAGCGGACAGAACTACAATGAGCAGTTCTTC. The chain carries TRBV5-1 and TRBJ2-1; possibly TRBD1 for D (6 bases). Trimming took 4 bases from V and 3 from J, leaving 8 bases between them. The germline V gene has CDR1 SGHRS and CDR2 YFSETQ. The CDR3 sequence is 13 residues long.

The rearrangement uses TRBV20-1 and TRBJ1-5, with 12 bases that match TRBD1. From germline, CDR1 is DFQATT and CDR2 SNEGSKA (reference sequence). V lost 5 bases and J lost 0; bases outside the gene matches: 5. The CDR3 runs to 16 residues. The CDR3 region has the DNA TGCAGTGCTCCCGGGACAGGGGGCAATAGCAATCAGCCCCAGCATTTT. Its protein is CSAPGTGGNSNQPQHF.

This clonotype appeared a few times. V usage is TRBV3-1 and J usage is TRBJ2-3, with TRBD2 matching 12 bases. The CDR3 spans 19 residues. CDR1 is LGHDT and CDR2 is YNNKEL in the germline V gene (reference sequence). J gave up 1 base and V 0 bases, and 8 bases lay outside the gene matches. The CDR3 sequence: CASSQEWLAGGPGTDTQYF. For the CDR3, the DNA is TGTGCCAGCAGCCAAGAGTGGCTAGCGGGGGGGCCAGGCACAGATACGCAGTATTTT.

The CDR3 nucleotides read TGTGCCAGCAGTGAAGGCCCATGGGGCTACACCTTC. Residues: CASSEGPWGYTF. The chain joins TRBV6-1 to TRBJ1-2; no clear D gene. CDR3 size: 12 residues. The germline V gene encodes CDR1 MNHNS and CDR2 SASEGT. V lost 1 base and J lost 8, with 8 bases in between.

The sample holds many counts of this clonotype. The rearrangement links TRBV20-1 to TRBJ2-5; 10 nucleotides agree with TRBD1. The V gene end was trimmed by 6 bases and the J gene end by 5 bases; junction bases not matched to a gene: 15. The CDR3 is made up of 16 amino acids. In germline, CDR1 is DFQATT, CDR2 SNEGSKA (reference sequence). The CDR3 loop reads CSAHRDRGPRRETQYF. DNA of the CDR3: TGCAGTGCACACCGGGACAGGGGCCCCCGGAGGGAGACCCAGTACTTC.

This clonotype was recorded at least ten times. The CDR3 loop is CSATPQTDTQYF. As DNA, the CDR3 is TGCAGTGCTACCCCGCAAACAGATACGCAGTATTTT. The chain carries TRBV20-1 and TRBJ2-3, with unresolved D. The CDR3 is made up of 12 amino acids. Germline CDR1 is DFQATT and CDR2 is SNEGSKA (reference sequence). V shed 4 bases and J shed 3 bases, with 8 bases lying between them.

This clonotype was found a few times. This chain links TRBV4-2 with TRBJ2-1, with TRBD2 identical over 8 bases. The CDR3 runs to 14 residues. Germline values: CDR1 LGHNA, CDR2 YNFKEQ. Unmatched junction bases numbered 9, after V lost 6 bases and J lost 8 bases. CDR3 nucleotides: TGTGCCAGCAGTCCTCCTCGGGGGGGCGATGAGCAGTTCTTC. Residues: CASSPPRGGDEQFF.

This chain joins TRBV19 and TRBJ1-1; maybe TRBD1 (5 bases). V lost 5 bases to trimming and J lost 0 bases, with 16 bases between them. CDR1 and CDR2 (germline): LNHDA, SQIVND (reference sequence). The CDR3 is 16 residues long. Here the CDR3 DNA reads TGTGCCAGTAGTGCGGGTACGGGACGGATGAACACTGAAGCTTTCTTT. Translating it yields CASSAGTGRMNTEAFF.

This clonotype came up many times. The chain employs TRBV3-1 and TRBJ1-6, with D possibly matching TRBD1 (5 bases). The CDR3 sequence is 15 residues long. Germline CDR1 is LGHDT and CDR2 is YNNKEL (reference sequence). V was clipped by 0 bases and J by 9 bases, with 12 bases between them. The CDR3 region has the DNA TGTGCCAGCAGCCAAGAGGGACCTCATCGTTCACCCCTCCACTTT. It yields the protein CASSQEGPHRSPLHF.

In its sample, this clonotype was seen a few times. The CDR3 bases are TGTGCCAGCAGCCGCCTGTCTGATAGGCCCTGGGGGGAGACCCAGTACTTC. Translation gives CASSRLSDRPWGETQYF. The chain links TRBV3-1 to TRBJ2-5, with D perhaps assigned TRBD1 or TRBD2 (5 bases each). CDR1 LGHDT and CDR2 YNNKEL come from the germline V gene (reference sequence). V was trimmed by 4 bases and J by 5 bases, leaving 23 bases between them. There are 17 residues in the CDR3.

This clonotype was detected only a few times. This chain joins TRBV19 and TRBJ1-2; maybe TRBD1 (5 bases). CDR3 length: 16 residues. V was cut by 3 bases and J by 6 bases, with 20 bases left in between. Germline loops: CDR1 LNHDA, CDR2 SQIVND (reference sequence). CDR3 sequence reads: CASSIQDLSGQHGYTF. As DNA, the CDR3 is TGTGCCAGTAGTATTCAAGATCTATCAGGGCAACATGGCTACACCTTC.

This clonotype has a count of ten or more. The chain employs TRBV20-1 and TRBJ1-1; 7 bases are a match to TRBD1. Germline trimming cut 5 bases from V and 6 bases from J; bases unmatched to any gene: 9. The germline V gene has CDR1 DFQATT and CDR2 SNEGSKA (reference sequence). The CDR3 contains 13 residues. The CDR3 region is CSAGGGDRAEAFF. The CDR3 DNA reads TGCAGTGCTGGGGGAGGGGACAGAGCTGAAGCTTTCTTT.

This clonotype was observed many times. The rearrangement joins TRBV12-3 or TRBV12-4 to TRBJ2-1; 11 bases are a match to TRBD2. Trimming removed 3 bases from V and 4 bases from J; junction bases left unmatched: 8. The CDR3 has 17 residues. The CDR3 reads CASSLYPLAGAYNEQFF. The CDR3 region has the DNA TGTGCCAGCAGTTTGTACCCACTAGCGGGAGCTTACAATGAGCAGTTCTTC.

This clonotype occurred a few times. The V gene is TRBV3-1, the J gene TRBJ2-2; D remains ambiguous. V dropped 1 base and J dropped 1 base, with 16 bases sitting between them. This CDR3 spans 18 amino acids. The V gene's germline CDR1 is LGHDT and CDR2 YNNKEL (reference sequence). The CDR3 nucleotides read TGTGCCAGCAGCCAAGGTTTTTTTACGGTCTTGAACACCGGGGAGCTGTTTTTT. The encoded protein is CASSQGFFTVLNTGELFF. The variable domain in full, with the rest retrieved from reference TRBV3-1 and TRBJ2-2, is DTAVSQTPKYLVTQMGNDKSIKCEQNLGHDTMYWYKQDSKKFLKIMFSYNNKELIINETVPNRFSPKSPDKAHLNLHINSLELGDSAVYFCASSQGFFTVLNTGELFFGEGSRLTVL.

This clonotype occurred many times. The chain carries TRBV11-1 and TRBJ2-1, with D unclear. The CDR3 is made up of 15 amino acids. Germline CDR1 and CDR2: SGHAT and FQDESV (reference sequence). Trimming took off 3 bases at V and 5 bases at J, with 14 bases between the two ends. The CDR3 region is CASSFWGSTHNEQFF. The CDR3, as DNA: TGTGCCAGCAGCTTCTGGGGAAGCACACACAATGAGCAGTTCTTC.

The rearrangement links TRBV7-3 to TRBJ2-3; TRBD1 or TRBD2 may be the D gene (5 bases each). CDR1 and CDR2 from the germline V gene are SGHTA and FQGTGA. This CDR3 comprises 15 residues. With 5 bases removed from V and 5 bases from J, the gap between germline ends came to 17 bases. CDR3 sequence reads: CASSPRPGPGDTQYF. The CDR3 DNA reads TGTGCCAGCAGCCCACGGCCGGGGCCGGGAGATACGCAGTATTTT.

This clonotype was found a few times. This chain links TRBV27 with TRBJ2-5; D ambiguous. Germline-derived CDR1 and CDR2 are MNHEY and SMNVEV (reference sequence). The CDR3 totals 13 residues. V was cut by 3 bases and J by 5 bases, with 10 bases left in between. This chain's CDR3 is CASSFGPFETQYF. The CDR3 DNA reads TGTGCCAGCAGTTTCGGACCGTTTGAGACCCAGTACTTC.

This clonotype was recorded at least ten times. V gene TRBV7-2 combines with J gene TRBJ2-1; D is undetermined. This CDR3 region has 14 residues. Trimming pared 3 bases from V and 2 bases from J, leaving 8 bases between. Germline loops: CDR1 SGHTA, CDR2 FQGNSA. CDR3 amino acids: CASSFEVAYNEQFF. The CDR3 DNA reads as TGTGCCAGCAGCTTCGAGGTCGCCTACAATGAGCAGTTCTTC. Using reference TRBV7-2 and TRBJ2-1 for the parts outside the CDR3, the full variable domain is GAGVSQSPSNKVTEKGKDVELRCDPISGHTALYWYRQSLGQGLEFLIYFQGNSAPDKSGLPSDRFSAERTGGSVSTLTIQRTQQEDSAVYLCASSFEVAYNEQFFGPGTRLTVL.

This rearrangement joins TRBV7-2 to TRBJ2-5, with TRBD1 matching 10 bases. The V gene's germline CDR1 is SGHTA and CDR2 FQGNSA. V lost 3 bases and J lost 1; bases outside the gene matches: 2. CDR3 size: 15 residues. The CDR3 loop is CASSFDRGLQETQYF. In nucleotides, the CDR3 is TGTGCCAGCAGCTTCGACAGGGGGCTCCAAGAGACCCAGTACTTC.

This clonotype was seen ten or more times. The rearrangement joins TRBV20-1 to TRBJ2-5; 10 nucleotides line up with TRBD1. J lost 3 bases, V lost 3 bases, and 4 bases had no gene match. Germline values: CDR1 DFQATT, CDR2 SNEGSKA (reference sequence). This CDR3 has 14 amino acids. The CDR3 here is CSASTGTGEETQYF. Here the CDR3 DNA reads TGCAGTGCTAGCACCGGGACAGGGGAAGAGACCCAGTACTTC.